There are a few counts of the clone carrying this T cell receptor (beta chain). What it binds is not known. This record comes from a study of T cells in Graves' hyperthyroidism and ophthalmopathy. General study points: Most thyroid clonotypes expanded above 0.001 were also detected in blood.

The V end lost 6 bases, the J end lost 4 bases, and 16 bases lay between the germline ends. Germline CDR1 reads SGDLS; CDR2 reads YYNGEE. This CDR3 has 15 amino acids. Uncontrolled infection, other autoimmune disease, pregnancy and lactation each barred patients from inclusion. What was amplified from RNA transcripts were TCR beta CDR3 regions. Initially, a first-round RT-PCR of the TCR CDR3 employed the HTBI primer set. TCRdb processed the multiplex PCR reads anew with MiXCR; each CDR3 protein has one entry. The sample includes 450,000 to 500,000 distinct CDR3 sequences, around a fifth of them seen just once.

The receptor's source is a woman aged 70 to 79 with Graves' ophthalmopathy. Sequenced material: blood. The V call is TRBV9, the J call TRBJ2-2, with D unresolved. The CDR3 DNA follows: TGTGCCAGCAAAGTAAGCCCTCTTGGCACCGGGGAGCTGTTTTTT. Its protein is CASKVSPLGTGELFF.